This T cell receptor (beta chain) appears in the sequencing data of a study of identical twins. One entry per CDR3 protein, called by TCRdb with MiXCR from the 5' RACE reads. Altogether under 300,000 distinct CDR3 sequences are present, about 12% being singletons, with the ten largest covering roughly 4%. CDR3 size: 14 residues. Germline V CDR1 and CDR2: DFQATT, SNEGSKA (reference sequence). V trimming: 6 bases; J trimming: 7 bases; junction bases outside the gene matches: 10. The sample was also linked to a second study, of yellow fever vaccine responses in identical twins.

The receptor was derived from a woman aged 18-29 years in good health. Sequencing input: memory (CD45RO+) T cells sorted from blood. The chain is built from TRBV20-1 and TRBJ2-2; 8 nucleotides agree with TRBD1. CDR3 bases: TGCAGTGCCGGACGGACAGGGCCGGACGGGGAGCTGTTTTTT. It translates to CSAGRTGPDGELFF.